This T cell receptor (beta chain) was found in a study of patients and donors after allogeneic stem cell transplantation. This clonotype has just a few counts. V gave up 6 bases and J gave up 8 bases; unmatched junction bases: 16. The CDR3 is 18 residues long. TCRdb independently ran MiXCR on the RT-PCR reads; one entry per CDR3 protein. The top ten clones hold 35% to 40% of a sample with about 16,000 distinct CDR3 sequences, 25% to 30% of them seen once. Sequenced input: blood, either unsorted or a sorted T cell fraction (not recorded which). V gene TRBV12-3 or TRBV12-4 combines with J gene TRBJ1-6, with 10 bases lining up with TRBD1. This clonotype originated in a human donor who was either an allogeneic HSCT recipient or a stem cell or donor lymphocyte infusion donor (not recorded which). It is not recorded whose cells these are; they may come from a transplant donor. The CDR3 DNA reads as TGTGCCAGCAGGCGGGGACAGGGGATGATTGCGAGTGATTCACCCCTCCACTTT. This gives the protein CASRRGQGMIASDSPLHF.